This note documents a single TCR beta chain sequence. The record originates from a study of OX40 agonist ivuxolimab in advanced cancers. V dropped 5 bases and J dropped 7 bases, with 18 bases sitting between them. The germline V gene has CDR1 MNHNY and CDR2 SVGAGI (reference sequence). The CDR3 is made up of 15 amino acids. A history of autoimmune disease or systemic immunosuppression excluded patients. The data were produced by immunoSEQ multiplex PCR, yet TCRdb's version contains in-frame clones alone and is incomplete. The sample consists of approximately 99,000 clones, 75% to 95% of them appearing once.

Sequenced material: CD4+ or CD8+ T cells sorted from blood, taken in a trial of the OX40 agonist ivuxolimab. The rearrangement uses TRBV6-6 and TRBJ2-1; D is possibly TRBD1 or TRBD2 (5 bases each). This TCR was sampled from an adult with an advanced solid tumor such as melanoma, head and neck, liver or kidney cancer. CDR3: CASSRTGTFDNEQFF. In DNA form, the CDR3 reads TGTGCCAGCAGTCGAACCGGGACCTTCGATAATGAGCAGTTCTTC.